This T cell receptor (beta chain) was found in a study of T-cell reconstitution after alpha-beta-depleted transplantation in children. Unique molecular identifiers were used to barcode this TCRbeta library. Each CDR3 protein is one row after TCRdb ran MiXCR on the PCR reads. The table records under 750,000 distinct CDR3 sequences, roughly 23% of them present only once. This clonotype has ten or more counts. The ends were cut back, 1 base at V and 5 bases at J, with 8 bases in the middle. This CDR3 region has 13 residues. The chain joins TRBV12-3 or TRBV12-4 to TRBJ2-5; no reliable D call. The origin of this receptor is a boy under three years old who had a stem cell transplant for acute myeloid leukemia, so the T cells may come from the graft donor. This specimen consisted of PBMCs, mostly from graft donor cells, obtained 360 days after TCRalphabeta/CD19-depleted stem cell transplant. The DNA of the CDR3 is TGTGCCAGCAGTTTAGGGCGCAGGGAGACCCAGTACTTC. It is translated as CASSLGRRETQYF.